One TCR beta chain is described in this entry. This entry comes from a study of regulatory T cells in long-lasting Graves disease. Construction of TCR beta libraries relied on iRepertoire HTBI primers and on Arm-PCR targeting CDR3 regions. TCRdb passed the multiplex PCR reads through MiXCR, listing each CDR3 protein once. The sample has about 520,000 distinct CDR3 sequences, 12% seen once. The time point is: newly diagnosed GD, antithyroid drugs for less than 3 months. Construction of the TCR library relied on RNA isolated from PBMCs. With 6 bases clipped from V and 4 bases from J, the junction kept 6 bases outside the gene matches. The CDR3 extends over 14 amino acids. Germline loops: CDR1 ENHRY, CDR2 SYGVKD. In addition, the sample was reused for a study of T cells in Graves' hyperthyroidism and ophthalmopathy.

V is TRBV10-3 and J is TRBJ2-3, with 8 bases that match TRBD1. The clonotype comes from a woman aged 25 to 39 with Graves disease. Sequenced here: peripheral blood mononuclear cells (PBMCs), sampled at new diagnosis, from a patient treated with antithyroid drugs. The chain's CDR3 is CAISRGQGADTQYF. CDR3 DNA sequence: TGTGCCATCAGCAGGGGGCAAGGTGCAGATACGCAGTATTTT.